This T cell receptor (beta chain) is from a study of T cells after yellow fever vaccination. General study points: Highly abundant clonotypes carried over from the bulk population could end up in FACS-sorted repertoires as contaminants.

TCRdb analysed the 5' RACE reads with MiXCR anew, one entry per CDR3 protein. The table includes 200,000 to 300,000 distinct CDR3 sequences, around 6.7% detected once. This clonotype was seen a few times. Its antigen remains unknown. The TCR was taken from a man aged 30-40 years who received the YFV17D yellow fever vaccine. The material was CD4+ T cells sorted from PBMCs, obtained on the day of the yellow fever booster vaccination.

The CDR3: CARQDSSGNTIYF. CDR3 DNA: TGTGCCAGACAGGACAGCTCTGGAAACACCATATATTTT. J is TRBJ1-3 and V is TRBV2; maybe TRBD1 (6 bases). The ends were cut back, 9 bases at V and 0 bases at J, with 9 bases in the middle. CDR1 SNHLY and CDR2 FYNNEI come from the germline V gene. This CDR3 has 13 amino acids.